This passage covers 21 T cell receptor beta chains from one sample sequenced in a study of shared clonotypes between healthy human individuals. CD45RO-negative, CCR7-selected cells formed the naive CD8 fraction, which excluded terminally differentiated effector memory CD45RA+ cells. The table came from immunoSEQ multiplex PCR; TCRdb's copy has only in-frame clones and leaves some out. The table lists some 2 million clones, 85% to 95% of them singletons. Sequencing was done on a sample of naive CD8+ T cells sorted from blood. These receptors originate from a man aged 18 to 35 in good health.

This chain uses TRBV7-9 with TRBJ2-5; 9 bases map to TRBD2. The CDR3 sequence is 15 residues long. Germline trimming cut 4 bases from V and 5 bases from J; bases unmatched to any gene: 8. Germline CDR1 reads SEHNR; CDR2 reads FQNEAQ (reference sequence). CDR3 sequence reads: CASSSLAGEPETQYF. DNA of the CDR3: TGTGCCAGCAGCTCCTTAGCGGGAGAACCGGAGACCCAGTACTTC.

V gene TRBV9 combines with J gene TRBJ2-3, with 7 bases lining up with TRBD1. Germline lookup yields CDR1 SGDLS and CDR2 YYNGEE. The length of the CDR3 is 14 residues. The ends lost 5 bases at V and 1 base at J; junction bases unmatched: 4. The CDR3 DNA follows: TGTGCCAGCAGTTACGACAGGGGCACAGATACGCAGTATTTT. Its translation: CASSYDRGTDTQYF.

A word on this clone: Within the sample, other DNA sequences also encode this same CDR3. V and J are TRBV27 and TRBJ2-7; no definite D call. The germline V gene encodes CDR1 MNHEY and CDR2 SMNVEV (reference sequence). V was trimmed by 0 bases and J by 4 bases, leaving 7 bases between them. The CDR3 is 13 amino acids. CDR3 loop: CASSLSVGYEQYF. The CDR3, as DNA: TGTGCCAGCAGTTTATCGGTAGGATACGAGCAGTACTTC.

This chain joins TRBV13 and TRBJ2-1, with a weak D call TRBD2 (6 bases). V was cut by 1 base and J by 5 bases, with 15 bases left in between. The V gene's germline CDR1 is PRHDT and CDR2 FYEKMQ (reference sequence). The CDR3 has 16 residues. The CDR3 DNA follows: TGTGCCAGCAGCTTAGATTCTAGCGCGTTCGACAATGAGCAGTTCTTC. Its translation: CASSLDSSAFDNEQFF. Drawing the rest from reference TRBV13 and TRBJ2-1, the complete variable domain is AAGVIQSPRHLIKEKRETATLKCYPIPRHDTVYWYQQGPGQDPQFLISFYEKMQSDKGSIPDRFSAQQFSDYHSELNMSSLELGDSALYFCASSLDSSAFDNEQFFGPGTRLTVL.

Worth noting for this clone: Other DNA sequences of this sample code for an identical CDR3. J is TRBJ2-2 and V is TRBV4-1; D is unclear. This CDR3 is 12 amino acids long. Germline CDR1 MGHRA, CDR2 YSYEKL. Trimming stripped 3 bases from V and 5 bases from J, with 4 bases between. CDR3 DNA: TGCGCCAGCAGCCAGTCAACCGGGGAGCTGTTTTTT. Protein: CASSQSTGELFF.

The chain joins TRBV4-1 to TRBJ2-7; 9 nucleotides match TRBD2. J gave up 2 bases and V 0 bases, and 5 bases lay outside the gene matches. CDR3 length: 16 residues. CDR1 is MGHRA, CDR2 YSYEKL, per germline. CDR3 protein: CASSQESSGITYEQYF. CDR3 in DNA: TGCGCCAGCAGCCAAGAATCTAGCGGGATAACCTACGAGCAGTACTTC.

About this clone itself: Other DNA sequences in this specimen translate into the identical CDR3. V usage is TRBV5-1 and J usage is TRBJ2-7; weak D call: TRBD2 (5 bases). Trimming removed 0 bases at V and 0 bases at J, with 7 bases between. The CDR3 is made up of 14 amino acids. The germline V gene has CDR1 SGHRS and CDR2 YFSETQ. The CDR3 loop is CASSLAGSSYEQYF. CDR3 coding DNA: TGCGCCAGCAGCTTGGCGGGGTCCTCCTACGAGCAGTACTTC.

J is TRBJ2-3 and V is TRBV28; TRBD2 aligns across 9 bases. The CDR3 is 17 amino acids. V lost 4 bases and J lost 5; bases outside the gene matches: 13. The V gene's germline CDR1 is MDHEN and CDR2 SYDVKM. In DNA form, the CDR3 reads TGTGCCAGCAGTTCACTGGTGGCGGGAGGGCCTGGAGATACGCAGTATTTT. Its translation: CASSSLVAGGPGDTQYF.

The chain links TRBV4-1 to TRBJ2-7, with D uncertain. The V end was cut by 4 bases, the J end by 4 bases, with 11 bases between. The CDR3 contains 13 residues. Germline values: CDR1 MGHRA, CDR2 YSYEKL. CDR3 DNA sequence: TGCGCCAGCAGCCCTTCGCCTTTTTACGAGCAGTACTTC. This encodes CASSPSPFYEQYF.

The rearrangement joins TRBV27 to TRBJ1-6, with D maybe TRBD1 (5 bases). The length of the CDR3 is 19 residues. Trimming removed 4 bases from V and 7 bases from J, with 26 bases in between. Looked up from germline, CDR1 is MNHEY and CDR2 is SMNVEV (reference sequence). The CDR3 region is CASSSRGGAAIIPNSPLHF. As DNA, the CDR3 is TGTGCCAGCAGTTCCCGGGGAGGGGCCGCAATCATCCCCAATTCACCCCTCCACTTT.

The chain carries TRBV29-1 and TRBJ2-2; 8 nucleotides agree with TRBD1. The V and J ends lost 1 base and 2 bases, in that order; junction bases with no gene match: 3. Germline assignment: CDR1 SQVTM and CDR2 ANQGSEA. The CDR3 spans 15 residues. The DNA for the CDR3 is TGCAGCGTTGAAGGACAGGGGCCTAACACCGGGGAGCTGTTTTTT. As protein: CSVEGQGPNTGELFF.

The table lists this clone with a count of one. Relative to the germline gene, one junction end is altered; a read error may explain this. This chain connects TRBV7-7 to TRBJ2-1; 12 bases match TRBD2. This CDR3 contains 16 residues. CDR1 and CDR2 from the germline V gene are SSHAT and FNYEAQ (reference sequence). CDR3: CASSKRLAGEIDEQFF. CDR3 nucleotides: TGTGCTAGCAGCAAACGACTAGCGGGAGAGATCGATGAGCAGTTCTTC.

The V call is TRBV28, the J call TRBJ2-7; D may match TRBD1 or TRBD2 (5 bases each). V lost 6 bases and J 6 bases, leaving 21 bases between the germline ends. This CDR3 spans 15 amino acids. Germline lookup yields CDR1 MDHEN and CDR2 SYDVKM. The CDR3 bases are TGTGCCAGCAGCGAAGTGGGGGTCGGGGTAGGCGAGCAGTACTTC. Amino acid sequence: CASSEVGVGVGEQYF. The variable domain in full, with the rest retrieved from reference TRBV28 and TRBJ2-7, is DVKVTQSSRYLVKRTGEKVFLECVQDMDHENMFWYRQDPGLGLRLIYFSYDVKMKEKGDIPEGYSVSREKKERFSLILESASTNQTSMYLCASSEVGVGVGEQYFGPGTRLTVT.

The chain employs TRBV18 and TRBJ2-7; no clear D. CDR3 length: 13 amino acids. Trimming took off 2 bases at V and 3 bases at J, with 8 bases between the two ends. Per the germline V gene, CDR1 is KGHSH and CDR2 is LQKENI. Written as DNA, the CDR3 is TGTGCCAGCTCACCAGGGGATTACTACGAGCAGTACTTC. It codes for CASSPGDYYEQYF.

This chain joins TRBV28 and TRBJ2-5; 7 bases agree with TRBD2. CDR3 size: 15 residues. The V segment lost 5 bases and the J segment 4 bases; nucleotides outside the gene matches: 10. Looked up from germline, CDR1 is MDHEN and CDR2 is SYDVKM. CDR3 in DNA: TGTGCCAGCAGTGGGCTCACTAGGGAGGGAGAGACCCAGTACTTC. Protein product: CASSGLTREGETQYF.

The CDR3 nucleotides are TGTGCCAGCAGTTCTTTGTGGGACAGGGAAGCCTCCTACGAGCAGTACTTC. Encoded protein: CASSSLWDREASYEQYF. The chain joins TRBV2 to TRBJ2-7; 9 nucleotides align to TRBD1. Trimming removed 5 bases from V and 0 bases from J; junction bases left unmatched: 11. In germline, CDR1 is SNHLY, CDR2 FYNNEI. CDR3 length equals 17 residues.

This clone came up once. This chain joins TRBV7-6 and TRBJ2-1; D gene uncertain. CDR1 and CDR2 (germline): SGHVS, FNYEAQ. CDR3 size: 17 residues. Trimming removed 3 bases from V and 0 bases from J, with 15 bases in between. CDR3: CASSLYTVRSSYNEQFF. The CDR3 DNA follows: TGTGCCAGCAGCTTGTATACAGTTAGAAGCTCCTACAATGAGCAGTTCTTC. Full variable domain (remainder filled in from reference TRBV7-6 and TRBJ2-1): GAGVSQSPRYKVTKRGQDVALRCDPISGHVSLYWYRQALGQGPEFLTYFNYEAQQDKSGLPNDRFSAERPEGSISTLTIQRTEQRDSAMYRCASSLYTVRSSYNEQFFGPGTRLTVL.

CDR3 sequence: CASSVGTSGSYEQYF. The CDR3 DNA reads as TGCGCCAGCAGCGTTGGGACTAGCGGGAGTTACGAGCAGTACTTC. The chain couples TRBV4-1 to TRBJ2-7; 14 bases fit TRBD2. CDR3 length: 15 amino acids. Germline V gene lookup returns CDR1 MGHRA and CDR2 YSYEKL. J lost 4 bases, V lost 5 bases, and 4 bases had no gene match.

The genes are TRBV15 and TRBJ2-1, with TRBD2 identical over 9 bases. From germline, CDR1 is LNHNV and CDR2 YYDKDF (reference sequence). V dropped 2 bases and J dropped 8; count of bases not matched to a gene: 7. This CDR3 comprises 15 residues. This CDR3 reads CATSRTAGGPDEQFF. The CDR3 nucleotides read TGTGCCACCAGCAGAACGGCGGGAGGGCCGGATGAGCAGTTCTTC. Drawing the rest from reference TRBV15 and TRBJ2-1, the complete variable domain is DAMVIQNPRYQVTQFGKPVTLSCSQTLNHNVMYWYQQKSSQAPKLLFHYYDKDFNNEADTPDNFQSRRPNTSFCFLDIRSPGLGDTAMYLCATSRTAGGPDEQFFGPGTRLTVL.

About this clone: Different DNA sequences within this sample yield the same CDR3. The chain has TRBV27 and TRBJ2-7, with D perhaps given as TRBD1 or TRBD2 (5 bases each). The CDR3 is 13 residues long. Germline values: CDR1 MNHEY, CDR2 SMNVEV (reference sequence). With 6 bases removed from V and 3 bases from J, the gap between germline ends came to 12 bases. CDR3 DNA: TGTGCCAGCAGCTCGGGGCCGAGCTACGAGCAGTACTTC. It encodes CASSSGPSYEQYF.

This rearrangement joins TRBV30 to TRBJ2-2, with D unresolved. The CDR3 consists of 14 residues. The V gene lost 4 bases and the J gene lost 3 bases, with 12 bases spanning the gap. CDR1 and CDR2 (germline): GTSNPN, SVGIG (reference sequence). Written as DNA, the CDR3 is TGTGCCTGGATTAGACGCCTCGACACCGGGGAGCTGTTTTTT. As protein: CAWIRRLDTGELFF.